The T cell receptor (beta chain) under discussion was sequenced for a study of blood T cell repertoires in COVID-19 (dated by TCRdb to 2020 to 2021). With regard to the full study: The collaborator samples originated in the United States, Italy and Spain and spanned the acute and convalescent phases of COVID-19. Samples came from the ongoing ImmuneRACE study (first 160 participants) plus 1,254 subjects from 6 global collaborators. The repertoires were made available in a free public database intended to serve as a resource for research on the immune response to SARS-CoV-2. Where HLA class I and class II types were available, the types were taken from metadata supplied by the sample provider, not from assay-based typing. Deeply sampled blood TCRbeta repertoires from subjects exposed to, actively infected with, or recovered from COVID-19 were included in the dataset. The material from the prospective study consisted of cDNA or gDNA derived from T cells, B-cell-depleted T cells, or PBMCs. A de-identified subject ID, COVID-19 status, age in years and sex were almost always included in the sample metadata. Findings and caveats that apply to the study as a whole: How much clinical and demographic metadata was included differed by source and by participant, and the metadata was provided uncurated.

In the prospective study, participants were about 18 to 100 years old, resided in approximately 25 geographic areas of the United States, and were enrolled through a virtual design. In the prospective study, participants were assigned to cohorts based on the clinical history participants reported in a screening survey and a study questionnaire. Recovered participants in ImmuneRACE Cohort 3 were defined by two consecutive negative NP/OP PCR tests, clearance by a healthcare professional, or resolution of symptoms. Each participant in the prospective study had whole blood, serum and a nasopharyngeal or oropharyngeal swab collected by mobile phlebotomists. Participants in the prospective study had the option to provide additional blood draws and questionnaires over a roughly 2-month period. Blood samples from the prospective study were shipped frozen or at room temperature prior to DNA extraction.

Trimming costs V 0 bases and J 3 bases, and their ends lie 12 bases apart. Reading the germline V gene gives CDR1 SGHRS and CDR2 YFSETQ. The CDR3 numbers 15 residues from cysteine through phenylalanine. Solely the CDR3 DNA is kept, with 45 bases framed from the first base. The immunoSEQ Assay, a bias-controlled multiplex PCR, was used to amplify TCRbeta CDR3 regions from genomic DNA. The study's processing was this. The number of nucleated cells in each sample was estimated from the amplification of reference gene primers within the assay. Sequence reads were collapsed and filtered to measure the absolute abundance of every unique TCRbeta CDR3 rearrangement. Productive Simpson clonality was computed per sample as the square root of Simpson's diversity index over productive rearrangements. TCRdb took over this immuneACCESS table, retaining in-frame rearrangements with V and J assigned. Such tables are incomplete; in checked studies, under half of the missing clones stem from an unresolved V gene, and the remainder is unexplained. V and J calls and clone size are as listed in that table; D and trimming were resolved from the DNA. The sample includes fewer than 350,000 clones, with roughly 90% observed a single time. 5.2% of the sample is in the top ten clones.

Concerning this clone itself: This receptor's antigen is unknown. Per-base quality was not reported, and no clone a single base away is much larger than it.

The chain is assembled from TRBV5-1 and TRBJ1-1, and perhaps TRBD1 as D gene, on 5 matching bases. The sequence was obtained from a man aged 55 to 70 who had recovered from COVID-19. Input material: PBMCs or T cells enriched from blood (not recorded which). At the DNA level, the sequence is TGCGCCAGCAGCTTGGTTGGAGGGGCGGACACTGAAGCTTTCTTT. This is translated as CASSLVGGADTEAFF.